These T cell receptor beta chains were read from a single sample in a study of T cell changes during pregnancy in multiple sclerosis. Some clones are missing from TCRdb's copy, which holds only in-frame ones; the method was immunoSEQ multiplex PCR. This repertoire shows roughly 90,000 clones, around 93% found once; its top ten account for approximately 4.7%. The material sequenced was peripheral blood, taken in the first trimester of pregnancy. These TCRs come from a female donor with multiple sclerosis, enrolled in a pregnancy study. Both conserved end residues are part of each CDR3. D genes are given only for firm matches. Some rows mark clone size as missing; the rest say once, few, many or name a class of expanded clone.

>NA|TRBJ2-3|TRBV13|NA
TGTGCCAGCAATGGGGTGGGGGCCACAGATACGCAGTATTTT
CASNGVGATDTQYF
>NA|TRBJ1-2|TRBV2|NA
TGTGCCAGCAGCCCGACAGAGAATGGCTACACCTTC
CASSPTENGYTF
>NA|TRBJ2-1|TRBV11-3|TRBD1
TGTGCCAGCAGCGCCCTCGGGACAGGCTCAGGTGGGGGCAATGAGCAGTTCTTC
CASSALGTGSGGGNEQFF
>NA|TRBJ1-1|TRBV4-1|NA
TGCGCCAGCAGCCCTTCAGGGAACACTGAAGCTTTCTTT
CASSPSGNTEAFF
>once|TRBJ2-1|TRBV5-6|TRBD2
TGTGCCAGCAGTGACCTGGGGGGGGACTACTACAATGAGCAGTTCTTC
CASSDLGGDYYNEQFF
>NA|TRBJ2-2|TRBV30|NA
TGTGCCTCGGGTCGACGTAACGTCTTCGCCGGGGAGCTGTTTTTT
CASGRRNVFAGELFF
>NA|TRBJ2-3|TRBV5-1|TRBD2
TGCGCCAGCAGCTTGGCCAAAGGGCTAGCGGGGGGGTTGGCGGATACGCAGTATTTT
CASSLAKGLAGGLADTQYF
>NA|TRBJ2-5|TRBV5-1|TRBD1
TGCGCCAGCAGCTCCTACAGGGGAATGGAAGAGACCCAGTACTTC
CASSSYRGMEETQYF
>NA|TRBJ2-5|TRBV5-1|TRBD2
TGCGCCAGCAGCTTGGTGCCTAGCGGGGGGGAAGAGACCCAGTACTTC
CASSLVPSGGEETQYF
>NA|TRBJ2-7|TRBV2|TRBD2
TGTGCCAGCAGTGAAACAAGGACTAGCGGGGGCCGACTCGACTTC
CASSETRTSGGRLDF
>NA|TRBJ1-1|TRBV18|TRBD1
TGTGCCAGCTCCCACAGGGGGAGCACGAACACTGAAGCTTTCTTT
CASSHRGSTNTEAFF
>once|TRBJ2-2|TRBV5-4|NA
TGTGCCAGCAGTCGCAGTCTGCCTCCCACCGGGGAGCTGTTTTTT
CASSRSLPPTGELFF
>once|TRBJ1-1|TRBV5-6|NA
TGTGCCAGCAGCTTGGCCGAGGGAACTGGGGCTTTCTTT
CASSLAEGTGAFF
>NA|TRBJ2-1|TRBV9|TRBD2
TGTGCCAGCAGCCCCGGTTTAGCGGGGGCTAGGGGTGAGCAGTTCTTC
CASSPGLAGARGEQFF
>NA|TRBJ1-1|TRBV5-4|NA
TGTGCCAGCAGCTCCAACACAGCAATGAACACTGAAGCTTTCTTT
CASSSNTAMNTEAFF
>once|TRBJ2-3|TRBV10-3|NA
TGTGCCATCAGTGAGGATAATAGCCCCAGCACAGATACGCAGTATTTT
CAISEDNSPSTDTQYF